A single TCR beta chain is shown here with its context. cDNA synthesis used the whole RNA isolate, giving expressed TCRB sequences. Generated by immunoSEQ multiplex PCR, the TCRdb table keeps only in-frame clones and is missing some. The repertoire holds just over 600,000 clones, with about 16% as singletons. This specimen belongs to a study of beta chain features in type 1 diabetes. This CDR3 spans 13 amino acids. V lost 2 bases, J lost 8 bases, and 12 bases lay in between. Germline-derived CDR1 and CDR2 are SEHNR and FQNEAQ (reference sequence). Sequenced sample: naive CD4+ T cells from blood. The TCR was taken from a man aged 18 to 29 in good health. The J gene is TRBJ1-2, the V gene TRBV7-9, with D perhaps matching TRBD1 (5 bases). The CDR3 DNA reads TGTGCCAGCAGCTTACAGGGAAAGAACGGCTACACCTTC. Its translation: CASSLQGKNGYTF.